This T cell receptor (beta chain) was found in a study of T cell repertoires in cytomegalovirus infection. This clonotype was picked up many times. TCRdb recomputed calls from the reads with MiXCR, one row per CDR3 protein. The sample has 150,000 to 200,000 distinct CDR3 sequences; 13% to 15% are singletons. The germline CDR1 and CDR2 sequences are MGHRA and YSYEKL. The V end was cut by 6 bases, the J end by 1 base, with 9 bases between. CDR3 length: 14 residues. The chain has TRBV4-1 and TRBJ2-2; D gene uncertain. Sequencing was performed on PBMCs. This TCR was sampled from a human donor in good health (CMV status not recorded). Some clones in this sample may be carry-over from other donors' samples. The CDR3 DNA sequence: TGCGCCAGCAGGGGGATTATGAACACCGGGGAGCTGTTTTTT. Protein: CASRGIMNTGELFF.